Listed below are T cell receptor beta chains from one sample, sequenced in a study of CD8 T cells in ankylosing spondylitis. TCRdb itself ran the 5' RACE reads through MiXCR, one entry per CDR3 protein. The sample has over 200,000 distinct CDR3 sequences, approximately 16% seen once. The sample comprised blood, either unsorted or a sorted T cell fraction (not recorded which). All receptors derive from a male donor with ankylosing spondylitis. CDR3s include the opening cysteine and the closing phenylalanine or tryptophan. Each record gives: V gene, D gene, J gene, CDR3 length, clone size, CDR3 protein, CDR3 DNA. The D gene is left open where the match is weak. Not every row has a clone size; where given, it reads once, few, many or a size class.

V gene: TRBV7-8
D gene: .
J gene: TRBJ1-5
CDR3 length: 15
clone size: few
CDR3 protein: CASSPGTHSNQPQHF
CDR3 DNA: TGTGCCAGCAGCCCAGGGACCCATAGCAATCAGCCCCAGCATTTT

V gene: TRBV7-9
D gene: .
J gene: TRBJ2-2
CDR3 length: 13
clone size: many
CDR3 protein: CASTGSNTGELFF
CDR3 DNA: TGTGCCAGCACGGGATCGAACACCGGGGAGCTGTTTTTT

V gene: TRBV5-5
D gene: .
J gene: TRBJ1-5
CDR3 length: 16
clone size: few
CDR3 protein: CASSLLFDSPNQPQHF
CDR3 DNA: TGTGCCAGCAGCTTGCTCTTTGACTCCCCCAATCAGCCCCAGCATTTT

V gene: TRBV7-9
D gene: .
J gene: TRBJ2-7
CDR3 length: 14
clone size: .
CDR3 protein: CASSTGGTAYEQYF
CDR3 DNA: TGTGCCAGCAGCACCGGGGGGACAGCCTACGAGCAGTACTTC

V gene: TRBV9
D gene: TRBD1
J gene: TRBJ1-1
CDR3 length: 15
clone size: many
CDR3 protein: CASSARDSQNTEAFF
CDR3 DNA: TGTGCCAGCAGCGCGAGGGACAGCCAGAACACTGAAGCTTTCTTT

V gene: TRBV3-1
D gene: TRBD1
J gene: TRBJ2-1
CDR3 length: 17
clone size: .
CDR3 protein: CACSTTGQAVRDDEQFF
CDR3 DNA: TGTGCCTGCAGCACGACGGGACAGGCCGTTAGGGACGATGAGCAGTTCTTC

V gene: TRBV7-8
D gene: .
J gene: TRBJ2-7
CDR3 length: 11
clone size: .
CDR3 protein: CASSLVAEQYF
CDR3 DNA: TGTGCCAGCAGCTTGGTTGCCGAGCAGTACTTC

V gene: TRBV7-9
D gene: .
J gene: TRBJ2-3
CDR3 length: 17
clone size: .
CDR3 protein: CASSSQIPGYPTDTQYF
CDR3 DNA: TGTGCCAGCAGCTCCCAAATACCGGGGTATCCCACAGATACGCAGTATTTT

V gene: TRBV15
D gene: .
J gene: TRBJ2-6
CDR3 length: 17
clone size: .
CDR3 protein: CATSRETPSSGANVLTF
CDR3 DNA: TGTGCCACCAGCAGGGAGACACCTAGCTCTGGGGCCAACGTCCTGACTTTC

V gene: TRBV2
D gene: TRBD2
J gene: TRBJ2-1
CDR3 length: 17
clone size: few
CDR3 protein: CASSGGTSGRAMDEQFF
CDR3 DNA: TGTGCCAGCAGCGGTGGGACTAGCGGGAGGGCCATGGATGAGCAGTTCTTC

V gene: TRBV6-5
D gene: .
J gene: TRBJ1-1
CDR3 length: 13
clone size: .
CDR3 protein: CASSYGEHTEAFF
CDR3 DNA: TGTGCCAGCAGTTACGGGGAGCACACTGAAGCTTTCTTT

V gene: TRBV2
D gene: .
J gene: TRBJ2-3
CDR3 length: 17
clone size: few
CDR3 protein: CASSEWGQYASTDTQYF
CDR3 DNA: TGTGCCAGCAGTGAATGGGGGCAGTACGCTAGCACAGATACGCAGTATTTT

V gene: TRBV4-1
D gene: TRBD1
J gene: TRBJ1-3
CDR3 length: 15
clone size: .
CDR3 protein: CASSQEGGSIGTIYF
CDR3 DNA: TGCGCCAGCAGCCAAGAAGGGGGCTCCATTGGCACCATATATTTT

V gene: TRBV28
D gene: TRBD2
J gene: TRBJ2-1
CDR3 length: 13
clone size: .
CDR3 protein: CAIAEREINEQFF
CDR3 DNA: TGTGCCATTGCCGAGCGGGAGATAAATGAGCAGTTCTTC

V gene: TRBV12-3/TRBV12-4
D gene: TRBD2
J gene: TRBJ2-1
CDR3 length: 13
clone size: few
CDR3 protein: CASKPGGYNEQFF
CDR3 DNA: TGTGCCAGTAAACCCGGGGGGTACAATGAGCAGTTCTTC

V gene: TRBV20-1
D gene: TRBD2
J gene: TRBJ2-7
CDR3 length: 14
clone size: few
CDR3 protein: CSARGEGSPYEQYF
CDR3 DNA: TGCAGTGCTAGAGGGGAGGGGAGCCCCTACGAGCAGTACTTC

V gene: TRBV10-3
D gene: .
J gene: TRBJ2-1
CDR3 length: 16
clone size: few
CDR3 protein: CAISGEAPSSYNEQFF
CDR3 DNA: TGTGCCATCAGTGGAGAAGCCCCTAGCTCCTACAATGAGCAGTTCTTC

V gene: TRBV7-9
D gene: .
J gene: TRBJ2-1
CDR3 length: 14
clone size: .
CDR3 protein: CASSLAPSGNEQFF
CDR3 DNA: TGTGCCAGCAGCTTAGCCCCCAGCGGAAATGAGCAGTTCTTC

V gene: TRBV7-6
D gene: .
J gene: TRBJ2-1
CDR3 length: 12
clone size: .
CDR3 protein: CASSSEDREQFF
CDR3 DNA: TGTGCCAGCAGCTCGGAGGATCGGGAGCAGTTCTTC

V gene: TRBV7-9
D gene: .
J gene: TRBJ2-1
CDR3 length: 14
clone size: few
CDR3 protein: CATQAGHTNNEQFF
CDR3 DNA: TGTGCCACCCAGGCTGGACACACAAACAATGAGCAGTTCTTC

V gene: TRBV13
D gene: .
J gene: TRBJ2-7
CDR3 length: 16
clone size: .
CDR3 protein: CASSLAPSGPSYEQYF
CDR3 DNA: TGTGCCAGCAGCTTAGCTCCCAGCGGGCCCTCCTACGAGCAGTACTTC

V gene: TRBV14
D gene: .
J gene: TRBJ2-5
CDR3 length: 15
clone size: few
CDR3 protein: CASSPAGAGQETQYF
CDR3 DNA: TGTGCCAGCAGCCCCGCGGGGGCCGGACAAGAGACCCAGTACTTC

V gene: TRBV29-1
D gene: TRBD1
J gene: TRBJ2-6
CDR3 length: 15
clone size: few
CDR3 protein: CSVAGTGAGANVLTF
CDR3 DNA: TGCAGCGTTGCGGGTACAGGGGCTGGGGCCAACGTCCTGACTTTC

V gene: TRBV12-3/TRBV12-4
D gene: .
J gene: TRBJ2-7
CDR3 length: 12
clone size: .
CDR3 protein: CASSPSFYEQYF
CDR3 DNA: TGTGCCAGCAGCCCCTCTTTCTACGAGCAGTACTTC

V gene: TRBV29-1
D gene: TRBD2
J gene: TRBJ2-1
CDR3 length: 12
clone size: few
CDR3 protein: CSVAGRGDEQFF
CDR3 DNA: TGCAGCGTGGCGGGACGGGGGGATGAGCAGTTCTTC

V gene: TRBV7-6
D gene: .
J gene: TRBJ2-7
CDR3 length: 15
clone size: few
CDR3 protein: CASSLKEESTYEQYF
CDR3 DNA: TGTGCCAGCAGCTTAAAAGAGGAGAGCACCTACGAGCAGTACTTC

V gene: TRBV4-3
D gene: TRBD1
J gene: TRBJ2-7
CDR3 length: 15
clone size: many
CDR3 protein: CASSITGESVSEQYF
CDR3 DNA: TGCGCCAGCAGCATTACAGGGGAGAGCGTTAGCGAGCAGTACTTC

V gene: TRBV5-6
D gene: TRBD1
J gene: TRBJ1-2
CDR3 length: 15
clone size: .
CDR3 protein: CASRRSTGSDYGYTF
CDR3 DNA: TGTGCCAGCAGACGATCGACAGGGTCGGACTATGGCTACACCTTC

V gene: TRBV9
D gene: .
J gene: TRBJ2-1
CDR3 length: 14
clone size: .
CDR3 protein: CASSVAGTYNEQFF
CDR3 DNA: TGTGCCAGCAGCGTAGCAGGGACCTACAATGAGCAGTTCTTC